The source of this T cell receptor beta chain is a study of blood T cell repertoires in COVID-19. Study background: Acute and convalescent COVID-19 specimens originated in the United States, Italy and Spain. PBMCs, B-cell-depleted T cells, or T cells were the source of the cDNA or gDNA that made up the material.

Germline CDR1 and CDR2: SGHRS and YFSETQ. CDR3 size: 15 residues. J was trimmed by 3 bases and V by 0 bases; bases with no gene match: 4. As originally analysed: It was from reference gene primer amplification that nucleated cell counts were estimated. Sequencing used immunoSEQ multiplex PCR; TCRdb keeps in-frame clones, though not all of them. V and J calls and clone size are those listed in that table; D and trimming were worked out from the DNA. The sample has approximately 260,000 clones; around 87% are singletons. This receptor was obtained from a woman aged 40 to 55 with acute COVID-19. The specimen sequenced was PBMCs or T cells enriched from blood (not recorded which). The chain joins TRBV5-1 to TRBJ1-1, with 8 bases that match TRBD1. CDR3 nucleotides: TGCGCCAGCAGCTTGGAACCAGGGGGCTACACTGAAGCTTTCTTT. Its translation is CASSLEPGGYTEAFF.